The 23 T cell receptor beta chains reported below all come from one sample, sequenced in a study of T-cell reconstitution after alpha-beta-depleted transplantation in children. Preparing the TCRbeta library involved the use of unique molecular identifiers. TCRdb reanalysed the PCR reads using MiXCR and keeps one entry per CDR3 protein. In the table there are about 420,000 distinct CDR3 sequences, roughly 15% of which are singletons. The input for sequencing was PBMCs, mostly from graft donor cells, taken 360 days after TCRalphabeta/CD19-depleted stem cell transplant. All receptors derive from a boy in the first two years of life who had a stem cell transplant for Wiskott-Aldrich syndrome, so the T cells may come from the graft donor.

This clonotype was picked up a small number of times. The chain links TRBV15 to TRBJ2-3; TRBD2 matches at 10 bases. The CDR3 is 16 amino acids. After removal of 4 bases from V and 5 bases from J, the junction contained 9 bases not matched to a gene. From germline, CDR1 is LNHNV and CDR2 YYDKDF (reference sequence). The CDR3 sequence: CATSKEAGGLRDTQYF. The CDR3 DNA sequence: TGTGCCACCAGCAAAGAAGCGGGGGGGCTGAGAGATACGCAGTATTTT.

The sample holds a few counts of this clonotype. The chain uses TRBV5-1 and TRBJ2-7; D is undetermined. The V gene's germline CDR1 is SGHRS and CDR2 YFSETQ. CDR3 size: 11 residues. V gave up 0 bases and J gave up 6 bases, with 4 bases separating them. The CDR3 DNA follows: TGCGCCAGCAGCTTGGAATCCGAGCAGTACTTC. It codes for CASSLESEQYF.

There are a few counts of this clonotype. The chain has TRBV2 and TRBJ2-3; either TRBD1 or TRBD2 may fit D (5 bases each). The CDR3 runs 14 residues. Germline CDR1 reads SNHLY; CDR2 reads FYNNEI. V was trimmed by 7 bases and J by 4 bases, leaving 15 bases between them. CDR3 DNA: TGTGCCAGCATTTCCCTGGGACCCCCAGATACGCAGTATTTT. Protein: CASISLGPPDTQYF.

This clonotype has more than one count but fewer than ten. The genes are TRBV11-2 and TRBJ2-4, with a tentative D call TRBD1 (5 bases). The length of the CDR3 is 16 residues. Per germline, CDR1 SGHAT and CDR2 FQNNGV. Trimming removed 3 bases at V and 2 bases at J, with 14 bases between. CDR3 loop: CASSLTVIGTKNIQYF. CDR3 DNA: TGTGCCAGCAGCTTGACAGTGATCGGAACCAAAAACATTCAGTACTTC.

The J gene is TRBJ2-3, the V gene TRBV4-3; D is uncertain. Trimming cost V 3 bases and J 6 bases, with 13 bases left between them. The CDR3 length is 14 residues. The germline V gene encodes CDR1 LGHNA and CDR2 YSLEER. CDR3 nucleotide sequence: TGCGCCAGCAGCCAGTCCTCCATGAGGGATACGCAGTATTTT. Translating gives CASSQSSMRDTQYF.

This chain links TRBV6-4 with TRBJ2-1, with TRBD2 matching over 9 bases. The CDR3 runs to 15 residues. V lost 6 bases, J lost 8 bases, and 11 bases stayed unmatched. CDR1 and CDR2 from the germline V gene are MRHNA and SNTAGT. The CDR3 is CASRRSGGPGDEQFF. For the CDR3, the DNA is TGTGCCAGCAGGAGGAGCGGGGGGCCCGGGGATGAGCAGTTCTTC.

This clonotype appeared a few times. This CDR3 is CASSQAGVPYNEQFF. CDR3 nucleotide sequence: TGCGCCAGCAGCCAAGCTGGGGTCCCCTACAATGAGCAGTTCTTC. This chain links TRBV4-3 with TRBJ2-1; D unclear. Germline-derived CDR1 and CDR2 are LGHNA and YSLEER. The CDR3 sequence is 15 residues long. V was cut by 1 base and J by 2 bases, with 9 bases left in between.

The J gene is TRBJ2-2, the V gene TRBV9, with 9 positions matching TRBD2. The V gene end was trimmed by 0 bases and the J gene end by 4 bases; junction bases not matched to a gene: 4. Germline assignment: CDR1 SGDLS and CDR2 YYNGEE. This CDR3 has 16 amino acids. The CDR3 DNA follows: TGTGCCAGCAGCGTAGAGCGGGAGGTGTGCACCGGGGAGCTGTTTTTT. It translates to CASSVEREVCTGELFF.

The CDR3 region has the DNA TGCGCCAGCAGCGTACAGGGGAACGAGCAGTACTTC. This encodes CASSVQGNEQYF. V and J are TRBV5-1 and TRBJ2-7; TRBD1 aligns across 7 bases. Germline CDR1 is SGHRS and CDR2 is YFSETQ. The CDR3 is 12 amino acids. J gave up 5 bases and V 4 bases, and 3 bases lay outside the gene matches.

The V call is TRBV5-1, the J call TRBJ2-1; 10 bases map to TRBD2. J was trimmed by 0 bases and V by 6 bases; bases with no gene match: 9. This CDR3 region has 17 residues. Germline V CDR1 and CDR2: SGHRS, YFSETQ. The CDR3 protein is CASKVAGGPISYNEQFF. CDR3 DNA: TGCGCCAGCAAGGTAGCGGGGGGTCCTATCTCCTACAATGAGCAGTTCTTC. The variable domain in full, completed from reference TRBV5-1 and TRBJ2-1, reads KAGVTQTPRYLIKTRGQQVTLSCSPISGHRSVSWYQQTPGQGLQFLFEYFSETQRNKGNFPGRFSGRQFSNSRSEMNVSTLELGDSALYLCASKVAGGPISYNEQFFGPGTRLTVL.

This chain connects TRBV20-1 to TRBJ2-2, with TRBD2 matching over 8 bases. V lost 0 bases and J lost 4; bases outside the gene matches: 4. Germline-derived CDR1 and CDR2 are DFQATT and SNEGSKA (reference sequence). The CDR3 is made up of 15 amino acids. CDR3 bases: TGCAGTGCTAGAGATATCGCGGGAGGCACCGGGGAGCTGTTTTTT. Translating gives CSARDIAGGTGELFF.

This clonotype was detected only a few times. The genes are TRBV9 and TRBJ2-3; D may be TRBD2 (5 bases). Deletions cut 2 bases from V and 3 bases from J, with 13 bases between. This CDR3 is 15 amino acids long. Germline CDR1 reads SGDLS; CDR2 reads YYNGEE. CDR3 loop: CASSVTSDLTDTQYF. The CDR3 bases are TGTGCCAGCAGCGTTACTAGTGATCTAACAGATACGCAGTATTTT.

This clonotype occurred a few times. J is TRBJ2-1 and V is TRBV24-1; TRBD2 aligns across 11 bases. The CDR3 spans 21 residues. Germline values: CDR1 KGHDR, CDR2 SFDVKD. The J segment lost 2 bases and the V segment lost 3 bases, leaving 17 bases of the junction unmatched. CDR3 amino acids: CATSDDLLSGRARKPYNEQFF. The DNA of the CDR3 is TGTGCCACCAGTGATGACCTGCTTAGCGGGAGGGCGCGTAAGCCCTACAATGAGCAGTTCTTC.

A few counts support this clonotype. This chain uses TRBV12-5 with TRBJ2-7, with D unclear. The CDR3 has 18 residues. The V gene lost 3 bases and the J gene lost 2 bases, with 23 bases spanning the gap. Germline V lookup: CDR1 LGHNT, CDR2 FRNRAP. The CDR3 spells CASGFDISVNVSPYEQYF. The CDR3 DNA sequence: TGTGCTAGTGGTTTCGACATATCAGTTAACGTGAGTCCCTACGAGCAGTACTTC.

The table lists this clonotype with a few counts. The rearrangement joins TRBV20-1 to TRBJ2-3, with no clear D. Germline lookup yields CDR1 DFQATT and CDR2 SNEGSKA (reference sequence). This CDR3 is built from 11 residues. V dropped 3 bases and J dropped 8 bases, with 9 bases sitting between them. CDR3 in amino acids: CSASGEGTQYF. DNA of the CDR3: TGCAGTGCTAGTGGGGAAGGTACGCAGTATTTT.

The gene calls are TRBV12-3 or TRBV12-4 and TRBJ2-1; TRBD2 might be the D (6 bases). V lost 6 bases and J 4 bases, leaving 13 bases between the germline ends. The CDR3 consists of 14 residues. The CDR3 here is CASSGLSPYNEQFF. DNA of the CDR3: TGTGCCAGCAGCGGACTATCCCCGTACAATGAGCAGTTCTTC.

This clonotype was picked up a small number of times. The V gene is TRBV7-6, the J gene TRBJ2-1, with TRBD2 as a possible D gene (7 bases). The CDR3 extends over 16 amino acids. Germline V gene data show CDR1 as SGHVS and CDR2 as FNYEAQ. Trimming took off 1 base at V and 3 bases at J, with 13 bases between the two ends. Written as DNA, the CDR3 is TGTGCCAGCAGCTTAGGCGGGGGCCAGCTCTACAATGAGCAGTTCTTC. This encodes CASSLGGGQLYNEQFF.

This clonotype has more than one count but fewer than ten. The J gene is TRBJ2-7, the V gene TRBV11-2; no reliable D call. Germline V gene sequence: CDR1 SGHAT, CDR2 FQNNGV. The CDR3 spans 13 residues. V gave up 5 bases and J gave up 3 bases, with 11 bases separating them. CDR3 bases: TGTGCCAGCAGCCCAGAGACACTCTACGAGCAGTACTTC. Protein sequence: CASSPETLYEQYF.

V is TRBV20-1 and J is TRBJ2-5; no definite D call. V was shortened by 0 bases and J by 5 bases, with 13 bases between the two germline ends. The CDR3 consists of 14 residues. In germline, CDR1 is DFQATT, CDR2 SNEGSKA (reference sequence). CDR3 amino acids: CSARDVRVEETQYF. CDR3 DNA: TGCAGTGCTAGAGATGTTCGGGTTGAGGAGACCCAGTACTTC.

A few counts support this clonotype. The V call is TRBV7-2, the J call TRBJ1-5; D is undetermined. V was trimmed by 5 bases and J by 2 bases, leaving 13 bases between them. Germline CDR1 SGHTA, CDR2 FQGNSA. This CDR3 is built from 15 residues. The CDR3 region has the DNA TGTGCCAGCAGCCCGTGGTCTGGGGGCAATCAGCCCCAGCATTTT. Encoded protein: CASSPWSGGNQPQHF.

This clonotype turned up a few times. CDR3 DNA sequence: TGCGCCAGCAGCCAATTACAGGGGATCGGCACTGAAGCTTTCTTT. Protein product: CASSQLQGIGTEAFF. The rearrangement uses TRBV4-1 and TRBJ1-1; 7 bases map to TRBD1. Germline-derived CDR1 and CDR2 are MGHRA and YSYEKL. V gave up 2 bases and J gave up 4 bases; unmatched junction bases: 7. The CDR3 length is 15 residues.

The chain carries TRBV18 and TRBJ2-2; 10 bases are shared with TRBD1. V dropped 3 bases and J dropped 7; count of bases not matched to a gene: 5. The CDR3 runs 15 residues. CDR1 KGHSH and CDR2 LQKENI come from the germline V gene. The CDR3 DNA is TGTGCCAGCTCACCGCCGGGACAGGGGAGCGGGGAGCTGTTTTTT. As protein: CASSPPGQGSGELFF.

This clonotype was observed a handful of times. V and J are TRBV12-5 and TRBJ1-2, with no clear D. The ends were cut back, 2 bases at V and 3 bases at J, with 4 bases in the middle. Germline CDR1 reads LGHNT; CDR2 reads FRNRAP. The length of the CDR3 is 12 residues. The CDR3 DNA reads TGTGCTAGTGGTTTGAACCACTATGGCTACACCTTC. Translated: CASGLNHYGYTF.